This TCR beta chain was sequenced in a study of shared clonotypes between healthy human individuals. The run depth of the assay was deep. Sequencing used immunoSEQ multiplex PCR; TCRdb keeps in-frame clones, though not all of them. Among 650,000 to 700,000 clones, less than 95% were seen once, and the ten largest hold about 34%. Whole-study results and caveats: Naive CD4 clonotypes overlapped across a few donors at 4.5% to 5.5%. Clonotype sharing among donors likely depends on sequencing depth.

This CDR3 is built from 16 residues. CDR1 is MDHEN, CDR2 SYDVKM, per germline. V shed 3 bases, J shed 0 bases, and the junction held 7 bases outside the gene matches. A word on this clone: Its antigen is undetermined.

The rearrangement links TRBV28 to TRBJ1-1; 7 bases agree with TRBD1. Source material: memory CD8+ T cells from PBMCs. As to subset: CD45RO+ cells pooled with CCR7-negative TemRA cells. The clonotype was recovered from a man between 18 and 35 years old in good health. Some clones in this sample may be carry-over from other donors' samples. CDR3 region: CASSFRLGGMNTEAFF. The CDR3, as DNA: TGTGCCAGCAGTTTTAGGTTAGGGGGCATGAACACTGAAGCTTTCTTT. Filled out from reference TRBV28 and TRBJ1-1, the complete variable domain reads DVKVTQSSRYLVKRTGEKVFLECVQDMDHENMFWYRQDPGLGLRLIYFSYDVKMKEKGDIPEGYSVSREKKERFSLILESASTNQTSMYLCASSFRLGGMNTEAFFGQGTRLTVV.